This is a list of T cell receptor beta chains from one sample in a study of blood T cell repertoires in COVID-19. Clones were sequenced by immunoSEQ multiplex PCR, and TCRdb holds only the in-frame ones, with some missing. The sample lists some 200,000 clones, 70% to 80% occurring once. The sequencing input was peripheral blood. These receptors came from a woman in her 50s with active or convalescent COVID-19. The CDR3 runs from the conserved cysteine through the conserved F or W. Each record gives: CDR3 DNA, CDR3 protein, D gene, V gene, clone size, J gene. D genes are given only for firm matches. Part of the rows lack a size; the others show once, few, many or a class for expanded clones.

DNA: TGTGCCTGGAGTTTAGGGGGAAACCAGCCCCAGCATTTT; CDR3: CAWSLGGNQPQHF; D: .; V: TRBV30; size: once; J: TRBJ1-5
DNA: TGTGCCAGCAGGTCAGGACAGGGTGAAGCTTTCTTT; CDR3: CASRSGQGEAFF; D: TRBD1; V: TRBV12-3/TRBV12-4; size: few; J: TRBJ1-1
DNA: TGTGCCAGCAGCCCCCAGGGGGGATCTTATGGCTACACCTTC; CDR3: CASSPQGGSYGYTF; D: TRBD1; V: TRBV7-9; size: few; J: TRBJ1-2
DNA: TGTGCCAGCAGTTTTGAATATACTGGGGGCCGCGAGCAGTACTTC; CDR3: CASSFEYTGGREQYF; D: .; V: TRBV28; size: .; J: TRBJ2-7
DNA: TGTGCCAGCAGCTTAGCCCACCCCGGGACAGTTTGGGAAAAACTGTTTTTT; CDR3: CASSLAHPGTVWEKLFF; D: TRBD1; V: TRBV11-2; size: few; J: TRBJ1-4
DNA: TGTGCCAGCAGTTTACTAGCGGGAGTTTCGTCCTACGAGCAGTACTTC; CDR3: CASSLLAGVSSYEQYF; D: TRBD2; V: TRBV27; size: .; J: TRBJ2-7
DNA: TGTGCCAGCAGCTTGGGGCCGGAGCAAGAGACCCAGTACTTC; CDR3: CASSLGPEQETQYF; D: .; V: TRBV7-2; size: .; J: TRBJ2-5
DNA: TGTGCCAGCAGCTTGGCGGGGGTTAGCAATCAGCCCCAGCATTTT; CDR3: CASSLAGVSNQPQHF; D: .; V: TRBV5-5; size: .; J: TRBJ1-5
DNA: TGTGCCAGCAGACCAGGGGGTTCTGGAAACACCATATATTTT; CDR3: CASRPGGSGNTIYF; D: TRBD1; V: TRBV6-5; size: .; J: TRBJ1-3
DNA: TGTGCCAGCAGTTTGACAGGCCATCAGCCCCAGCATTTT; CDR3: CASSLTGHQPQHF; D: .; V: TRBV12-3/TRBV12-4; size: .; J: TRBJ1-5
DNA: TGTGCCAGCGCCGGGACAGGGTTCTCCGGGGAGCTGTTTTTT; CDR3: CASAGTGFSGELFF; D: TRBD1; V: TRBV2; size: once; J: TRBJ2-2
DNA: TGTGCCAGCAGCTTACAATCTGGAAACACCATATATTTT; CDR3: CASSLQSGNTIYF; D: .; V: TRBV7-2; size: .; J: TRBJ1-3
DNA: TGTGCCAGCAGCTTAACGGACAGTTATAATTCACCCCTCCACTTT; CDR3: CASSLTDSYNSPLHF; D: .; V: TRBV7-3; size: .; J: TRBJ1-6
DNA: TGTGCCAGCAACCCGGCAGGATCCTCCTACAATGAGCAGTTCTTC; CDR3: CASNPAGSSYNEQFF; D: .; V: TRBV6-5; size: .; J: TRBJ2-1
DNA: TGTGCCAGCAGCCCACACGGACATCCGGAATCCGGAAGGAGCTCCTACGAGCAGTACTTC; CDR3: CASSPHGHPESGRSSYEQYF; D: .; V: TRBV14; size: .; J: TRBJ2-7
DNA: TGTGCCAGCAGCGGGGGGGGAGGAACAGATACGCAGTATTTT; CDR3: CASSGGGGTDTQYF; D: TRBD2; V: TRBV2; size: .; J: TRBJ2-3
DNA: TGTGCCAGCAGCTTAGACGGGAGCACAGATACGCAGTATTTT; CDR3: CASSLDGSTDTQYF; D: .; V: TRBV7-2; size: .; J: TRBJ2-3
DNA: TGTGCCAGCCCAAGGCCCGCAGGTGACCCCTACGAGCAGTACTTC; CDR3: CASPRPAGDPYEQYF; D: .; V: TRBV7-3; size: .; J: TRBJ2-7
DNA: TGTGCCAGCAGCAAAAGAGGCCCCAGGGGACCCCTTCCCCTCTCCTACGAGCAGTACTTC; CDR3: CASSKRGPRGPLPLSYEQYF; D: .; V: TRBV21-1; size: .; J: TRBJ2-7
DNA: TGTGCCAGCAGCCCGACAGCATACTCTGGAAACACCATATATTTT; CDR3: CASSPTAYSGNTIYF; D: .; V: TRBV11-2; size: .; J: TRBJ1-3
DNA: TGCGCCAGCAGCTTGGGGGACTACCCCCTCCCCCAGTACTTC; CDR3: CASSLGDYPLPQYF; D: TRBD2; V: TRBV5-1; size: .; J: TRBJ2-5
DNA: TGTGCCTGGAGACAGTGGTGGGCTAGCACAGATACGCAGTATTTT; CDR3: CAWRQWWASTDTQYF; D: .; V: TRBV30; size: .; J: TRBJ2-3
DNA: TGTGCCAGCTCGTCGGGACTAGCGGGAGACAATGAGCAGTTCTTC; CDR3: CASSSGLAGDNEQFF; D: TRBD2; V: TRBV18; size: .; J: TRBJ2-1
DNA: TGTGCCAGTAGTAGCGGGGGGGGCCTCAATACGCAGTATTTT; CDR3: CASSSGGGLNTQYF; D: TRBD2; V: TRBV19; size: .; J: TRBJ2-3
DNA: TGTGCCAGCAGCCCTGTTAGTCCCAAGAGTGAGCAGTTCTTC; CDR3: CASSPVSPKSEQFF; D: .; V: TRBV13; size: .; J: TRBJ2-1
DNA: TGTGCCAGCAGCCAAGAAGTAGGACTTGGAGAGACCCAGTACTTC; CDR3: CASSQEVGLGETQYF; D: .; V: TRBV3-1/TRBV3-2; size: .; J: TRBJ2-5
DNA: TGTGCCAGCAGTCCTGACAGGGGGAACACTGAAGCTTTCTTT; CDR3: CASSPDRGNTEAFF; D: TRBD1; V: TRBV28; size: few; J: TRBJ1-1
DNA: TGTGCCAGTAGTGGGGGTCCAGGACAGGGGGCCTACGAGCAGTACTTC; CDR3: CASSGGPGQGAYEQYF; D: TRBD1; V: TRBV19; size: .; J: TRBJ2-7
DNA: TGTGCCAGCAGCTTAGACAGCCTTATACAAGAGACCCAGTACTTC; CDR3: CASSLDSLIQETQYF; D: .; V: TRBV7-9; size: .; J: TRBJ2-5
DNA: TGCGCCAGCAGCCAAGAAAGAGCAGGGCACTGGGGAAACACCATATATTTT; CDR3: CASSQERAGHWGNTIYF; D: .; V: TRBV4-3; size: .; J: TRBJ1-3
DNA: TGTGCCAGCAGCTTAAAGGGGTCAGGCAGCGGGACTAATGAAAAACTGTTTTTT; CDR3: CASSLKGSGSGTNEKLFF; D: .; V: TRBV7-2; size: .; J: TRBJ1-4
DNA: TGCAGCGTTAGTTCCACATATAGCAATCAGCCCCAGCATTTT; CDR3: CSVSSTYSNQPQHF; D: .; V: TRBV29-1; size: .; J: TRBJ1-5
DNA: TGTGCCAGCAGCTTAAACTCAATCTACGAGCAGTACTTC; CDR3: CASSLNSIYEQYF; D: .; V: TRBV11-3; size: .; J: TRBJ2-7
DNA: TGTGCCAGCACGAGGACCTACGAGCAGTACTTC; CDR3: CASTRTYEQYF; D: .; V: TRBV6-5; size: once; J: TRBJ2-7
DNA: TGTGCCAGCAGCCGGACAGGGACAAATGAGCAGTTCTTC; CDR3: CASSRTGTNEQFF; D: TRBD1; V: TRBV9; size: .; J: TRBJ2-1
DNA: TGTGCCAGCAGCGATCGACAGGTGGACGGGGCCAACGTCCTGACTTTC; CDR3: CASSDRQVDGANVLTF; D: .; V: TRBV2; size: .; J: TRBJ2-6
DNA: TGTGCCAGCAGCTTATCAGGAGGTCAGAACACCGGGGAGCTGTTTTTT; CDR3: CASSLSGGQNTGELFF; D: .; V: TRBV7-3; size: .; J: TRBJ2-2
DNA: TGCGCCAGCAGCCCCCGCCAGCGGGGGGACCCCTACGAGCAGTACTTC; CDR3: CASSPRQRGDPYEQYF; D: TRBD2; V: TRBV5-1; size: .; J: TRBJ2-7
DNA: TGTGCCAGCAGCCAAGCCGTTGGAGGGGCCGAGCAGTACTTC; CDR3: CASSQAVGGAEQYF; D: .; V: TRBV14; size: .; J: TRBJ2-7
DNA: TGCAGTGCTAGTTGGGGGGATGGAGAGACCCAGTACTTC; CDR3: CSASWGDGETQYF; D: .; V: TRBV20-1; size: .; J: TRBJ2-5
DNA: TGTGCCAGCAGCGACTCGGGGGGACGGGAGACCCAGTACTTC; CDR3: CASSDSGGRETQYF; D: TRBD2; V: TRBV9; size: .; J: TRBJ2-5
DNA: TGTGCCAGCACTAGCGGGACTGACAATGAGCAGTTCTTC; CDR3: CASTSGTDNEQFF; D: TRBD2; V: TRBV6-1; size: .; J: TRBJ2-1
DNA: TGTGCCAGCAGCCAAGCCCCCAACCTAGCGGGTGAGCAGTTCTTC; CDR3: CASSQAPNLAGEQFF; D: TRBD2; V: TRBV3-1/TRBV3-2; size: few; J: TRBJ2-1
DNA: TGTGCCAGTAGGGGGGGTTTTCAGCCCCAGCATTTT; CDR3: CASRGGFQPQHF; D: .; V: TRBV19; size: .; J: TRBJ1-5
DNA: TGTGCCTGGAGTGCCTTAACAGGGGCCGCTGAAGCTTTCTTT; CDR3: CAWSALTGAAEAFF; D: TRBD1; V: TRBV30; size: few; J: TRBJ1-1
DNA: TGTGCCAGCAGCGTTGGAGGGCGCAATCAGCCCCAGCATTTT; CDR3: CASSVGGRNQPQHF; D: .; V: TRBV3-1/TRBV3-2; size: .; J: TRBJ1-5
DNA: TGTGCCAGTTCTCGGACGGGAATCAATCAGCCCCAGCATTTT; CDR3: CASSRTGINQPQHF; D: .; V: TRBV19; size: .; J: TRBJ1-5
DNA: TGCAGCGTTGTGGGAGACAGGGGATCAGCCAAAAACATTCAGTACTTC; CDR3: CSVVGDRGSAKNIQYF; D: TRBD1; V: TRBV29-1; size: .; J: TRBJ2-4
DNA: TGTGCCAGCAGGGGACAGGGGCCCACTGAAGCTTTCTTT; CDR3: CASRGQGPTEAFF; D: TRBD1; V: TRBV28; size: .; J: TRBJ1-1
DNA: TGTGCCAGCAGCCAAGATCTACTAGCTGTCAATGAGCAGTTCTTC; CDR3: CASSQDLLAVNEQFF; D: .; V: TRBV3-1/TRBV3-2; size: .; J: TRBJ2-1
DNA: TGTGCCAGCAGCCAAGTAGCTCCGCCGCCTAACTATGGCTACACCTTC; CDR3: CASSQVAPPPNYGYTF; D: .; V: TRBV3-1/TRBV3-2; size: few; J: TRBJ1-2
DNA: TGCAGCGTCGAGGGACAGGGCTGGGAAGAGACCCAGTACTTC; CDR3: CSVEGQGWEETQYF; D: TRBD1; V: TRBV29-1; size: .; J: TRBJ2-5
DNA: TGTGCCAGCAGTGACCCCCAAAACTATGGCTACACCTTC; CDR3: CASSDPQNYGYTF; D: .; V: TRBV2; size: many; J: TRBJ1-2
DNA: TGTGCCAGCAGTGAAGAGCAGGGGGCAAGGTCACCCCTCCACTTT; CDR3: CASSEEQGARSPLHF; D: TRBD1; V: TRBV2; size: .; J: TRBJ1-6